Listed below are T cell receptor beta chains from one sample, sequenced in a study of blood T cell repertoires in COVID-19. TCRdb keeps only in-frame clones here, not all; method: immunoSEQ multiplex PCR. The sample holds 250,000 to 350,000 clones, 87% seen once. Sequenced input: peripheral blood. Every receptor here comes from a woman between 45 and 65 years old who had recovered from COVID-19. Both conserved end residues are part of each CDR3. Each record gives: V gene, clone size, J gene, D gene, CDR3 protein, CDR3 DNA. D genes are given only for firm matches. Where a row states a size, it is once, few, many or the class of an expanded clone; other rows omit it.

V gene: TRBV6-5; clone size: NA; J gene: TRBJ2-7; D gene: NA; CDR3 protein: CASSYDVTSYEQYF; CDR3 DNA: TGTGCCAGCAGTTACGATGTGACTTCCTACGAGCAGTACTTC
V gene: TRBV3-1/TRBV3-2; clone size: few; J gene: TRBJ1-2; D gene: NA; CDR3 protein: CASSQYGLTTQGYTF; CDR3 DNA: TGTGCCAGCAGCCAATACGGCCTAACGACTCAGGGCTACACCTTC
V gene: TRBV6-5; clone size: NA; J gene: TRBJ2-5; D gene: NA; CDR3 protein: CATWRAPETQYF; CDR3 DNA: TGTGCCACCTGGAGGGCGCCGGAGACCCAGTACTTC
V gene: TRBV2; clone size: NA; J gene: TRBJ1-3; D gene: NA; CDR3 protein: CASSVEVAPGNTIYF; CDR3 DNA: TGTGCCAGCAGTGTCGAGGTGGCACCTGGAAACACCATATATTTT
V gene: TRBV4-1; clone size: NA; J gene: TRBJ2-1; D gene: TRBD2; CDR3 protein: CASSQGTSGRGFF; CDR3 DNA: TGCGCCAGCAGCCAAGGGACTAGCGGGAGAGGGTTCTTC
V gene: TRBV5-8; clone size: NA; J gene: TRBJ2-1; D gene: NA; CDR3 protein: CASSLGGSPYNEQFF; CDR3 DNA: TGTGCCAGCAGCTTGGGAGGGAGCCCCTACAATGAGCAGTTCTTC
V gene: TRBV5-4; clone size: NA; J gene: TRBJ1-1; D gene: TRBD1; CDR3 protein: CASSLGQGAPTEAFF; CDR3 DNA: TGTGCCAGCAGCCTCGGACAGGGGGCGCCCACTGAAGCTTTCTTT
V gene: TRBV6-6; clone size: NA; J gene: TRBJ1-1; D gene: NA; CDR3 protein: CASSYSGGEGEAFF; CDR3 DNA: TGTGCCAGCAGTTACTCAGGGGGGGAGGGTGAAGCTTTCTTT
V gene: TRBV12-3/TRBV12-4; clone size: NA; J gene: TRBJ1-2; D gene: NA; CDR3 protein: CASSLQSNYGYTF; CDR3 DNA: TGTGCCAGCAGTTTACAATCCAACTATGGCTACACCTTC
V gene: TRBV4-3; clone size: NA; J gene: TRBJ2-5; D gene: TRBD2; CDR3 protein: CASSQSLASGLETQYF; CDR3 DNA: TGCGCCAGCAGCCAATCTCTGGCTAGCGGTTTAGAGACCCAGTACTTC
V gene: TRBV27; clone size: many; J gene: TRBJ2-4; D gene: NA; CDR3 protein: CASSPLAKNIQYF; CDR3 DNA: TGTGCCAGCAGTCCCCTAGCCAAAAACATTCAGTACTTC
V gene: TRBV6-5; clone size: NA; J gene: TRBJ2-7; D gene: TRBD2; CDR3 protein: CASSPGLVLEQYF; CDR3 DNA: TGTGCCAGCAGTCCGGGACTAGTTCTCGAGCAGTACTTC
V gene: TRBV19; clone size: NA; J gene: TRBJ1-5; D gene: NA; CDR3 protein: CASGGVGSNQPQHF; CDR3 DNA: TGTGCCAGTGGAGGGGTTGGAAGCAATCAGCCCCAGCATTTT